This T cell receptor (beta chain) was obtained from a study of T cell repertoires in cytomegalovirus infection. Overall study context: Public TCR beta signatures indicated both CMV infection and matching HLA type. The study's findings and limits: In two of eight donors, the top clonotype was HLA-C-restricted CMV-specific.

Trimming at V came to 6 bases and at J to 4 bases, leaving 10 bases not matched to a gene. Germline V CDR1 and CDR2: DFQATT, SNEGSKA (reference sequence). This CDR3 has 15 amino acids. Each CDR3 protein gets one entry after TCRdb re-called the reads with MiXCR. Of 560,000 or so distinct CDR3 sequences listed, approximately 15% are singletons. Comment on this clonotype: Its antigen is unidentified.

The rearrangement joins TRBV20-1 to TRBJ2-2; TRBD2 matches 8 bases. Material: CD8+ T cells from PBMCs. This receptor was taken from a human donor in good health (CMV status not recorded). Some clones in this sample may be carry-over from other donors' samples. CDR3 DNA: TGCAGTGCGCCAGGGGCGGGGGGACGCACCGGGGAGCTGTTTTTT. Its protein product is CSAPGAGGRTGELFF.